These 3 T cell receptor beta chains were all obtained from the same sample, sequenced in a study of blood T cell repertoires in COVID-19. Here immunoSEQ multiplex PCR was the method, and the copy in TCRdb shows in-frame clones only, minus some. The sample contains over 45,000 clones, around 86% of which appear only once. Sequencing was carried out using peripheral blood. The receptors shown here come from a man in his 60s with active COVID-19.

The CDR3 bases are TGTGCCAGCTCACCAAGACCGGGACAGGGTGACGAGCAGTACTTC. Its protein is CASSPRPGQGDEQYF. The V and J genes are TRBV18 and TRBJ2-7; the match to TRBD1 covers 9 bases. The junction had 7 bases not matched to a gene; V was cut back by 2 bases and J by 5 bases. CDR3 length equals 15 residues. Germline loops: CDR1 KGHSH, CDR2 LQKENI.

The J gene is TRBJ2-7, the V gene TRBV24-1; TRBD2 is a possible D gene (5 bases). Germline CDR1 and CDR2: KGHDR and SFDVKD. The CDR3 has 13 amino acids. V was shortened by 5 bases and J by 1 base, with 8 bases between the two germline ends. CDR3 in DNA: TGTGCCACCAGTGGGAGGAGGTCCTACGAGCAGTACTTC. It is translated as CATSGRRSYEQYF.

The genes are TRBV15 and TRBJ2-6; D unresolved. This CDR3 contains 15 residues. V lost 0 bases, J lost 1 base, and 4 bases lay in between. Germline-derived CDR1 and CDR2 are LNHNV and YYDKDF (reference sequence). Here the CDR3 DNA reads TGTGCCACCAGCAGAGATGCGTCTGGGGCCAACGTCCTGACTTTC. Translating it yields CATSRDASGANVLTF.